This T cell receptor (beta chain) was observed in a study of blood T cell repertoires in COVID-19. Germline V lookup: CDR1 KGHSH, CDR2 LQKENI. J lost 2 bases, V lost 8 bases, and 4 bases had no gene match. The CDR3 contains 13 residues. Data came from immunoSEQ multiplex PCR; TCRdb stores just in-frame clones and leaves some out. The profile shows 150,000 to 200,000 clones, roughly 90% of them singletons. There are a few counts of this clone. The rearrangement links TRBV18 to TRBJ2-5; TRBD1 matches 8 bases. The origin of this receptor is a man aged 50-59 years with acute or convalescent COVID-19. The sequenced sample consisted of peripheral blood. The CDR3 protein is CASPQGAQETQYF. The CDR3 bases are TGTGCCAGCCCGCAGGGGGCACAAGAGACCCAGTACTTC.